This is a list of T cell receptor beta chains from one sample in a study of beta chain features in type 1 diabetes. Generated by immunoSEQ multiplex PCR, the TCRdb table keeps only in-frame clones and is missing some. The sample shows roughly 250,000 clones, about a fifth of them seen only once. Sequencing was done on a sample of naive CD4+ T cells from blood. The receptor set was obtained from a middle-aged woman with type 1 diabetes. Each CDR3 is given with its conserved first and last residue. A D gene is named only where the DNA matches it firmly. Clone size is shown for a subset of rows, as once, few, many or a class of expanded clone.

TRBV19,TRBJ2-1,TRBD2,NA,CASKSLREPLDEQFF,TGTGCCAGTAAAAGTCTGCGGGAGCCTTTAGATGAGCAGTTCTTC
TRBV18,TRBJ1-2,NA,NA,CASSPAGGTDGYTF,TGTGCCAGCTCACCCGCTGGGGGGACGGACGGCTACACCTTC
TRBV4-1,TRBJ2-1,TRBD2,few,CASSHYSGSRNEQFF,TGCGCCAGCAGCCATTATAGCGGGAGCCGAAATGAGCAGTTCTTC
TRBV4-2,TRBJ2-1,TRBD2,NA,CASSQDGRYNNEQFF,TGTGCCAGCAGCCAAGACGGGAGGTACAACAATGAGCAGTTCTTC
TRBV7-8,TRBJ2-1,TRBD2,few,CASSFTVAGASNEQFF,TGTGCCAGCAGTTTTACCGTAGCGGGAGCCTCCAATGAGCAGTTCTTC
TRBV11-2,TRBJ2-4,NA,few,CASSPSDIQYF,TGTGCCAGCAGCCCCTCCGACATTCAGTACTTC
TRBV7-2,TRBJ1-1,NA,NA,CASSSPAGVNTEAFF,TGTGCCAGCAGCTCCCCGGCAGGGGTGAACACTGAAGCTTTCTTT
TRBV9,TRBJ2-5,NA,once,CASSVQGLPVSQETQYF,TGTGCCAGCAGCGTTCAGGGACTCCCTGTCTCCCAAGAGACCCAGTACTTC
TRBV5-1,TRBJ2-3,TRBD2,few,CASSVTSGADTQYF,TGCGCCAGCAGCGTTACTAGCGGAGCGGATACGCAGTATTTT
TRBV4-3,TRBJ2-3,NA,NA,CASSQDSLTDTQYF,TGCGCCAGCAGCCAAGACTCCCTCACAGATACGCAGTATTTT
TRBV5-1,TRBJ2-7,TRBD1,few,CASSMGTVSYEQYF,TGCGCCAGCAGTATGGGGACAGTCTCCTACGAGCAGTACTTC
TRBV7-8,TRBJ1-5,TRBD1,NA,CASSLARDRGLRNQPQHF,TGTGCCAGCAGCTTAGCGCGAGACAGGGGGCTTCGCAATCAGCCCCAGCATTTT